The 14 T cell receptor beta chains in this list originate from one sample, sequenced in a study of tumor-infiltrating lymphocytes in primary liver carcinoma. TCR beta cDNA was made from approximately 540 ng total RNA with a constant-region primer. Each TCR beta library was derived from three nested multiplex PCR rounds that employed slightly modified ARM-PCR. The study ran its first two PCR rounds for roughly 11 cycles each, using TRBV1-TRBV30 forward primers and a C-beta reverse primer. TCRdb re-derived calls from the multiplex PCR reads in MiXCR, one entry per CDR3 protein. The repertoire holds 300,000 to 400,000 distinct CDR3 sequences, with about 60% as singletons. RNA was extracted from whole blood without cell sorting, alongside germline DNA. Sequencing input: peripheral blood. The receptors derive from a man aged 35-49 years with primary liver carcinoma and hepatitis B virus infection.

As concerns this clonotype: A read error is possible here, since a much larger clone lies one base away. The genes are TRBV12-3 or TRBV12-4 and TRBJ2-4; a weak D match, TRBD2 (6 bases). This CDR3 region has 15 residues. CDR3 in amino acids: CANSLGEEAKNIQYF. In nucleotides, the CDR3 is TGTGCCAACAGTTTGGGGGAGGAGGCCAAAAACATTCAGTACTTC.

Notes on this clonotype: An end of the junction differs from the germline gene, which may be a read error. V gene TRBV5-1 combines with J gene TRBJ1-1; D perhaps matches TRBD1 (6 bases). Germline CDR1 reads SGHRS; CDR2 reads YFSETQ. The CDR3 has 13 amino acids. The CDR3 spells CANSFSGGGEAFF. The CDR3 DNA follows: TGCGCCAACAGCTTTTCGGGAGGGGGTGAAGCTTTCTTT.

Notes on this clonotype: A much larger clone sits a single nucleotide away, making a read error possible. The rearrangement joins TRBV11-3 to TRBJ2-1; D is perhaps TRBD1 (6 bases). The CDR3 sequence is 13 residues long. Germline values: CDR1 SGHNT, CDR2 YENEEA. CDR3 nucleotides: TGTGCCAGCAGCAGCAGGGGTGGGCATGAGCAGTCCTTC. Translated, it gives CASSSRGGHEQSF.

The V gene is TRBV30, the J gene TRBJ2-5, with TRBD2 as a possible D gene (6 bases). The CDR3 is 12 amino acids. Germline V gene lookup returns CDR1 GTSNPN and CDR2 SVGIG (reference sequence). V was pared by 4 bases and J by 5 bases, with 11 bases between. CDR3 region: CAWKGRTETQYF. In DNA, the CDR3 is TGTGCCTGGAAAGGGAGGACGGAGACCCAGTACTTC.

As to this clonotype: A much larger clone lies a single base off, so this may be a read error. The chain combines TRBV12-3 or TRBV12-4 with TRBJ2-5, with D unresolved. The CDR3 length is 12 residues. The DNA for the CDR3 is TGTACCAGCAGTTTCACACCCGAGACCCAGTACTTC. This codes for CTSSFTPETQYF.

A few counts support this clonotype. V is TRBV30 and J is TRBJ2-7; weak D call: TRBD1 (7 bases). CDR3 length: 11 residues. CDR1 GTSNPN and CDR2 SVGIG come from the germline V gene (reference sequence). V was clipped by 3 bases and J by 7 bases, with 10 bases between them. CDR3 sequence reads: CAWRQGGEQYF. The CDR3 region has the DNA TGTGCCTGGAGGCAGGGGGGAGAGCAGTACTTC.

This clonotype appeared many times. The V gene is TRBV11-2, the J gene TRBJ2-2; a weak D match, TRBD1 (6 bases). The germline gives CDR1 SGHAT, CDR2 FQNNGV. V was cut by 1 base and J by 1 base, with 7 bases left in between. This CDR3 region has 15 residues. CDR3 region: CASSLARGNTGELFF. CDR3 coding DNA: TGTGCCAGCAGCTTAGCCAGGGGGAACACCGGGGAGCTGTTTTTT.

This clonotype has only a few counts. The chain couples TRBV14 to TRBJ2-5; the D call may be TRBD1 or TRBD2 (5 bases each). CDR1 is SGHDN, CDR2 FVKESK, per germline. V dropped 2 bases and J dropped 5 bases, with 21 bases sitting between them. The CDR3 contains 17 residues. For the CDR3, the DNA is TGTGCCAGCAGCCAACCGAGGTCAATCTCGGGGACGGAGACCCAGTACTTC. It encodes CASSQPRSISGTETQYF.

This clonotype was counted a few times. Since a much larger clone is just one base distant, this may be a read error. The chain carries TRBV29-1 and TRBJ1-2; the D gene is possibly TRBD1 (6 bases). This CDR3 has 12 residues. Germline CDR1 and CDR2: SQVTM and ANQGSEA. Trimming removed 8 bases from V and 5 bases from J, with 15 bases in between. The CDR3 is CSFGGQGYGYTF. For the CDR3, the DNA is TGCAGCTTTGGGGGTCAGGGGTATGGCTACACCTTC.

In the case of this clonotype: Given a much more abundant clone one base away, this may be a read error. No conserved phenylalanine or tryptophan is present at the end of the CDR3, so a read error is the likely explanation. The rearrangement links TRBV5-5 to TRBJ2-7; D gene uncertain. The germline gives CDR1 SGHKS, CDR2 YYEKEE (reference sequence). The CDR3 runs 12 residues. V gave up 2 bases and J gave up 7 bases, with 10 bases separating them. CDR3 nucleotide sequence: TGTGCCAGCAGCTTAGTTGCAGGAGAGCAGTACCTC. Protein sequence: CASSLVAGEQYL.

This clonotype was found a few times. The chain links TRBV6-2 or TRBV6-3 to TRBJ1-1; D is ambiguous. V lost 6 bases to trimming and J lost 8 bases, with 16 bases between them. The CDR3 extends over 13 amino acids. CDR1 is MNHEY, CDR2 SVGEGT, per germline. The CDR3 DNA sequence: TGTGCCAGCAGCCCCGTGTCGGCAGTCGAAGCTTTCTTT. Translated, it gives CASSPVSAVEAFF.

Comment on this clonotype: Since a much larger clone is just one base distant, this may be a read error. This chain connects TRBV4-2 to TRBJ2-3; a possible D gene is TRBD2 (5 bases). The germline V gene encodes CDR1 LGHNA and CDR2 YNFKEQ. The length of the CDR3 is 16 residues. V was trimmed by 0 bases and J by 7 bases, leaving 17 bases between them. The chain's CDR3 is CASSQEMRPRGNTQYF. The CDR3, as DNA: TGTGCCAGCAGCCAAGAAATGAGGCCACGGGGAAATACGCAGTATTTT.

This clonotype was counted ten times or more. The chain joins TRBV4-2 to TRBJ2-5; TRBD2 aligns across 8 bases. This CDR3 is 15 amino acids long. CDR1 and CDR2 (germline): LGHNA, YNFKEQ. Trimming cost V 1 base and J 5 bases; bases outside gene matches: 6. The CDR3 bases are TGTGCCAGCAGCCAAGCCCTAGCGGGTCCCGAGACCCAGTACTTC. Its protein is CASSQALAGPETQYF.

CDR3 nucleotide sequence: TGTACCACGTCGGTAGGGAGCTACGAGCAGTACTTC. Its protein is CTTSVGSYEQYF. The V and J genes are TRBV10-3 and TRBJ2-7; maybe TRBD2 (5 bases). The germline gives CDR1 ENHRY, CDR2 SYGVKD. CDR3 size: 12 residues.